The 19 T cell receptor beta chains below all came from one sample that was sequenced in a study of OX40 agonist ivuxolimab in advanced cancers. Some clones are missing from TCRdb's copy, which holds only in-frame ones; the method was immunoSEQ multiplex PCR. Of 25,000 to 40,000 clones listed, just under 90% are singletons. The input for sequencing was CD4+ or CD8+ T cells sorted from blood, taken in a trial of the OX40 agonist ivuxolimab. The receptors stem from an adult with an advanced solid tumor such as melanoma, head and neck, liver or kidney cancer.

The chain has TRBV7-8 and TRBJ1-1; no firm D call. Germline V gives CDR1 SGHVS, CDR2 FQNEAQ. The V gene lost 4 bases and the J gene lost 3 bases, with 12 bases spanning the gap. The CDR3 length is 14 residues. CDR3 in DNA: TGTGCCAGCAGCTCTACCGGGAGGGACACTGAAGCTTTCTTT. Translating it yields CASSSTGRDTEAFF.

This chain uses TRBV28 with TRBJ1-6; D may be TRBD1 (6 bases). CDR3 length: 15 residues. Trimming stripped 3 bases from V and 5 bases from J, with 11 bases between. From germline, CDR1 is MDHEN and CDR2 SYDVKM. As DNA, the CDR3 is TGTGCCAGCAGTTTGTACAGGGCCCATAATTCACCCCTCCACTTT. This encodes CASSLYRAHNSPLHF.

The CDR3, as DNA: TGTGCCAGCAGCTTAGGGGGCCTTAACGAGCAGTACTTC. This translates into CASSLGGLNEQYF. V is TRBV7-6 and J is TRBJ2-7, with a possible D match to TRBD1 (5 bases). Trimming took off 1 base at V and 5 bases at J, with 9 bases between the two ends. CDR1 is SGHVS and CDR2 is FNYEAQ in the germline V gene. The CDR3 is made up of 13 amino acids.

The chain is built from TRBV29-1 and TRBJ2-2; 8 bases are shared with TRBD1. The V gene's germline CDR1 is SQVTM and CDR2 ANQGSEA. Germline trimming cut 6 bases from V and 2 bases from J; bases unmatched to any gene: 8. The CDR3 is 15 amino acids. The CDR3: CSVDRQGTNTGELFF. The CDR3 nucleotides are TGCAGCGTGGATAGACAGGGGACTAACACCGGGGAGCTGTTTTTT.

This sequence joins TRBV5-8 and TRBJ1-5; D might be TRBD1 (5 bases). The CDR3 spans 14 residues. Germline CDR1 reads SGHTS; CDR2 reads YDEGEE. V lost 0 bases to trimming and J lost 6 bases, with 10 bases between them. The CDR3 protein is CASSLGGEGQPQHF. In DNA, the CDR3 is TGTGCCAGCAGCTTGGGGGGGGAAGGTCAGCCCCAGCATTTT.

Sample share makes this clone medium-sized (0.01 to 0.1%). This chain uses TRBV4-1 with TRBJ1-1; 11 bases are a match to TRBD1. Germline V gene sequence: CDR1 MGHRA, CDR2 YSYEKL. The CDR3 runs to 18 residues. The J segment lost 1 base and the V segment lost 3 bases, leaving 10 bases of the junction unmatched. CDR3 in amino acids: CASSHYPPGTGGNTEAFF. In nucleotides, the CDR3 is TGCGCCAGCAGCCATTATCCACCCGGGACAGGGGGGAACACTGAAGCTTTCTTT.

This chain links TRBV9 with TRBJ1-4; a weak D match, TRBD1 (5 bases). With 3 bases removed from V and 5 bases from J, the gap between germline ends came to 14 bases. Germline values: CDR1 SGDLS, CDR2 YYNGEE. This CDR3 comprises 15 residues. CDR3: CASSATGTGNEKLFF. The DNA of the CDR3 is TGTGCCAGCAGCGCAACGGGGACCGGGAATGAAAAACTGTTTTTT.

The rearrangement uses TRBV27 and TRBJ2-7; the match to TRBD2 covers 13 bases. This CDR3 is built from 14 residues. Germline CDR1 reads MNHEY; CDR2 reads SMNVEV (reference sequence). V lost 2 bases to trimming and J lost 7 bases; unmatched junction nucleotides: 2. CDR3: CASSLGTSGIEQYF. In DNA form, the CDR3 reads TGTGCCAGCAGTTTAGGGACTAGCGGGATAGAGCAGTACTTC.

V usage is TRBV5-8 and J usage is TRBJ2-7; D gene uncertain. This CDR3 spans 15 amino acids. The V gene's germline CDR1 is SGHTS and CDR2 YDEGEE. The ends were cut back, 3 bases at V and 3 bases at J, with 16 bases in the middle. The CDR3 sequence is CASSSGHSLLYEQYF. CDR3 nucleotide sequence: TGTGCCAGCAGCTCCGGTCATTCCCTACTCTACGAGCAGTACTTC.

This chain connects TRBV6-1 to TRBJ1-2; TRBD1 might be the D (6 bases). The germline V gene has CDR1 MNHNS and CDR2 SASEGT. This CDR3 is 15 amino acids long. V gave up 4 bases and J gave up 4 bases, with 16 bases separating them. The CDR3 loop is CASSGQGWVFYGYTF. The CDR3, as DNA: TGTGCCAGCAGTGGGCAGGGGTGGGTGTTCTATGGCTACACCTTC.

Only one count was recorded for this clone. J is TRBJ2-1 and V is TRBV6-5; no reliable D call. The CDR3 consists of 14 residues. From germline, CDR1 is MNHEY and CDR2 SVGAGI. Trimming pared 7 bases from V and 6 bases from J, leaving 16 bases between. The CDR3 spells CASTTSKGVNEQFF. In DNA form, the CDR3 reads TGTGCCAGCACCACGTCTAAAGGAGTCAATGAGCAGTTCTTC.

The chain uses TRBV9 and TRBJ1-3; D not resolved. This CDR3 spans 15 amino acids. With 3 bases removed from V and 0 bases from J, the gap between germline ends came to 10 bases. Germline V gene data show CDR1 as SGDLS and CDR2 as YYNGEE. CDR3 nucleotides: TGTGCCAGCAGCGGCGAGGCGGGCTCTGGAAACACCATATATTTT. As protein: CASSGEAGSGNTIYF.

This chain uses TRBV7-2 with TRBJ2-3; D perhaps matches TRBD2 (5 bases). Germline V CDR1 and CDR2: SGHTA, FQGNSA. V dropped 5 bases and J dropped 0 bases, with 21 bases sitting between them. The length of the CDR3 is 18 residues. The CDR3 nucleotides read TGTGCCAGCAGCAATCTCCCCGTCAGGACTGTTAGCACAGATACGCAGTATTTT. Encoded protein: CASSNLPVRTVSTDTQYF.

The J gene is TRBJ2-3, the V gene TRBV11-1; TRBD1 agrees at 7 bases. Per the germline V gene, CDR1 is SGHAT and CDR2 is FQDESV (reference sequence). With V trimmed by 6 bases and J by 5 bases, 11 bases remained unmatched. This CDR3 is 15 amino acids long. This chain's CDR3 is CASRTTTGEIDTQYF. Here the CDR3 DNA reads TGTGCCAGCAGGACTACCACAGGGGAGATAGATACGCAGTATTTT.

The rearrangement joins TRBV13 to TRBJ2-3, with a weak D call TRBD2 (6 bases). The V end was cut by 2 bases, the J end by 8 bases, with 11 bases between. Per germline, CDR1 PRHDT and CDR2 FYEKMQ (reference sequence). The CDR3 runs to 13 residues. The CDR3 DNA sequence: TGTGCCAGCAGCTTAAGAGCGGGCCGTACGCAGTATTTT. This translates into CASSLRAGRTQYF.

The sample holds one count of this clone. The chain has TRBV6-5 and TRBJ1-5; no clear D. Deletions cut 2 bases from V and 3 bases from J, with 8 bases between. Germline loops: CDR1 MNHEY, CDR2 SVGAGI. There are 14 residues in the CDR3. CDR3 sequence reads: CASSYGQINQPQHF. Here the CDR3 DNA reads TGTGCCAGCAGTTACGGGCAGATCAATCAGCCCCAGCATTTT.

The CDR3 loop reads CASSLGGVQGVGSYEQYF. Here the CDR3 DNA reads TGCGCCAGCAGTTTAGGAGGCGTACAGGGGGTAGGGTCCTACGAGCAGTACTTC. This rearrangement joins TRBV5-1 to TRBJ2-7; 8 nucleotides match TRBD1. With 5 bases clipped from V and 1 base from J, the junction kept 17 bases outside the gene matches. This CDR3 spans 18 amino acids. Germline assignment: CDR1 SGHRS and CDR2 YFSETQ.

In DNA, the CDR3 is TGTGCCAGCAGCGCCGGTGGAAGCTCCTACGAGCAGTACTTC. Translating it yields CASSAGGSSYEQYF. This chain links TRBV9 with TRBJ2-7, with D uncertain. Trimming shortened V by 3 bases and J by 0 bases, and 10 bases separated the two germline ends. The CDR3 length is 14 residues. Germline V gives CDR1 SGDLS, CDR2 YYNGEE.

This chain joins TRBV5-6 and TRBJ2-5, with D uncertain. Per the germline V gene, CDR1 is SGHDT and CDR2 is YYEEEE. CDR3 size: 12 residues. Trimming stripped 4 bases from V and 1 base from J, with 5 bases between. The CDR3 DNA reads TGTGCCAGCAGCCGGCTCCAAGAGACCCAGTACTTC. It specifies CASSRLQETQYF.